This T cell receptor beta chain is drawn from a study of regulatory T cells in long-lasting Graves disease. On the study more broadly: Recently diagnosed Graves' patients had received antithyroid drugs for under 3 months.

Time point noted: newly diagnosed GD, antithyroid drugs for less than 3 months. Extracted RNA from PBMCs served as the source of the TCR library. A nine-milliliter sample of peripheral blood was drawn into EDTA tubes. This CDR3 is 15 amino acids long. The V gene lost 3 bases and the J gene lost 1 base, with 12 bases spanning the gap. Study-wide results and limits: Analysis covered peripheral blood alone, not thyroid tissue. New patients shared some 970 public clonotypes, fewer than the 2,500 to 3,500 shared by persistent patients.

This clonotype came up many times. Its specificity is not known. iRepertoire HTBI primers and Arm-PCR of CDR3 regions built TCR beta libraries. Each CDR3 protein gets one entry after TCRdb re-called the multiplex PCR reads with MiXCR. The table shows about 400,000 distinct CDR3 sequences, with roughly a sixth occurring only once. J is TRBJ2-5 and V is TRBV12-3 or TRBV12-4; a possible D gene is TRBD2 (6 bases). The material sequenced was peripheral blood mononuclear cells (PBMCs), taken at new diagnosis, from a patient treated with antithyroid drugs. The receptor's source is a female donor with Graves disease. CDR3 sequence (DNA): TGTGCCAGCAGTTTGAGCGGGTGGATCCAAGAGACCCAGTACTTC. Translated, it gives CASSLSGWIQETQYF.